These 24 T cell receptor beta chains were sequenced from one sample in a study of beta chain features in type 1 diabetes. Expressed TCRB transcripts were sequenced because the isolated RNA had all been reverse transcribed beforehand. The data were produced by immunoSEQ multiplex PCR, yet TCRdb's version contains in-frame clones alone and is incomplete. The data show about 700,000 clones, about an eighth seen once. These receptors are not linked to any known antigen. Broader study findings: TCRB CDR3s from Type 1 diabetes patients were moderately but significantly shorter in all four CD4+ subsets.

Sequences were obtained from naive CD4+ T cells from blood. These receptors were obtained from a man younger than 30 with type 1 diabetes.

The V and J genes are TRBV14 and TRBJ1-1, with a possible D match to TRBD1 (5 bases). Germline V lookup: CDR1 SGHDN, CDR2 FVKESK. The CDR3 totals 13 residues. V gave up 3 bases and J gave up 7 bases, with 12 bases separating them. CDR3: CASSHPTVNEAFF. The CDR3 region has the DNA TGTGCCAGCAGCCACCCGACAGTGAATGAAGCTTTCTTT.

This clone was observed a few times. V gene TRBV6-5 combines with J gene TRBJ2-1; 8 nucleotides match TRBD2. The J segment lost 8 bases and the V segment lost 6 bases, leaving 9 bases of the junction unmatched. Germline CDR1 and CDR2: MNHEY and SVGAGI. The CDR3 is 14 residues long. Here the CDR3 reads CASRYGLARDEQFF. The CDR3 DNA is TGTGCCAGCAGATACGGACTAGCCAGGGATGAGCAGTTCTTC.

This clone has a single count. The J gene is TRBJ1-1, the V gene TRBV9; perhaps TRBD1 as D (5 bases). Germline values: CDR1 SGDLS, CDR2 YYNGEE. V was cut by 0 bases and J by 3 bases, with 12 bases left in between. This CDR3 spans 15 amino acids. The CDR3 DNA is TGTGCCAGCAGCGTAGAAGTGGGGGGTGACACTGAAGCTTTCTTT. Translation gives CASSVEVGGDTEAFF.

The CDR3 DNA reads TGCGCCAGCAGTCATTCCAGACAGGGGTGGACAGATACGCAGTATTTT. It codes for CASSHSRQGWTDTQYF. The V and J genes are TRBV23-1 and TRBJ2-3; 8 nucleotides line up with TRBD1. TRBV23-1 is an ORF; its function is uncertain. CDR3 length: 16 amino acids. Trimming took 3 bases from V and 3 from J; bases not matched to a gene: 8.

The chain couples TRBV10-3 to TRBJ2-1; perhaps TRBD1 as D (6 bases). V was clipped by 0 bases and J by 15 bases, with 27 bases between them. Per germline, CDR1 ENHRY and CDR2 SYGVKD. The CDR3 has 17 residues. CDR3 sequence reads: CAISESGGIPGVRVRFF. The CDR3 DNA follows: TGTGCCATCAGTGAGTCTGGGGGCATCCCTGGGGTTCGAGTCCGGTTCTTC.

The rearrangement joins TRBV19 to TRBJ1-1; D possibly corresponds to TRBD1 (6 bases). The CDR3 is 14 amino acids. Germline V gene sequence: CDR1 LNHDA, CDR2 SQIVND (reference sequence). Trimming stripped 7 bases from V and 1 base from J, with 13 bases between. For the CDR3, the DNA is TGTGCCAGTACCTTCTCGGGACAGAACACTGAAGCTTTCTTT. Its protein product is CASTFSGQNTEAFF.

About this clone itself: One end of the junction varies from germline; a read error may be responsible. CDR3 sequence reads: CASSQASVPETQYF. As DNA, the CDR3 is TGTGCCAGCAGCCAAGCGTCGGTACCCGAGACCCAGTACTTC. V is TRBV4-1 and J is TRBJ2-5; D call uncertain. CDR1 MGHRA and CDR2 YSYEKL come from the germline V gene. This CDR3 is 14 amino acids long.

The J gene is TRBJ2-3, the V gene TRBV28; TRBD1 matches at 9 bases. CDR1 is MDHEN and CDR2 is SYDVKM in the germline V gene. This CDR3 region has 16 residues. The junction had 5 bases not matched to a gene; V was cut back by 2 bases and J by 2 bases. CDR3 sequence: CASSLIQGAATDTQYF. The CDR3 DNA reads TGTGCCAGCAGTTTAATACAGGGGGCGGCCACAGATACGCAGTATTTT. The full variable domain, with the rest looked up from reference TRBV28 and TRBJ2-3, is DVKVTQSSRYLVKRTGEKVFLECVQDMDHENMFWYRQDPGLGLRLIYFSYDVKMKEKGDIPEGYSVSREKKERFSLILESASTNQTSMYLCASSLIQGAATDTQYFGPGTRLTVL.

This chain's CDR3 is CAWSSMLTDTQYF. The CDR3 DNA reads as TGTGCCTGGAGTAGCATGCTCACAGATACGCAGTATTTT. The gene calls are TRBV30 and TRBJ2-3; D is unresolved. The V gene lost 2 bases and the J gene lost 2 bases, with 8 bases spanning the gap. This CDR3 is built from 13 residues. The germline V gene has CDR1 GTSNPN and CDR2 SVGIG (reference sequence).

This chain uses TRBV28 with TRBJ2-7; the D gene is possibly TRBD1 (6 bases). V gave up 4 bases and J gave up 3 bases, with 16 bases separating them. The germline V gene encodes CDR1 MDHEN and CDR2 SYDVKM. CDR3 length equals 15 residues. This CDR3 is CASSSQGNVVYEQYF. CDR3 DNA sequence: TGTGCCAGCAGTTCCCAGGGGAACGTAGTCTACGAGCAGTACTTC.

This clone was detected only a few times. The V gene is TRBV18, the J gene TRBJ1-1, with a weak D call TRBD1 (5 bases). Trimming shortened V by 2 bases and J by 3 bases, and 10 bases separated the two germline ends. Per germline, CDR1 KGHSH and CDR2 LQKENI. The CDR3 spans 14 residues. The CDR3 spells CASSPGTWYTEAFF. CDR3 coding DNA: TGTGCCAGCTCACCAGGGACGTGGTACACTGAAGCTTTCTTT.

In its sample, this clone was seen a few times. The genes are TRBV23-1 and TRBJ1-5; D is unresolved. TRBV23-1 is reported as an ORF; its role is uncertain. V was shortened by 0 bases and J by 0 bases, with 6 bases between the two germline ends. The length of the CDR3 is 15 residues. Here the CDR3 DNA reads TGCGCCAGCAGTCAATCCAGGTATAGCAATCAGCCCCAGCATTTT. Encoded protein: CASSQSRYSNQPQHF.

As regards this clone: This may be a read error, as it is one base from a much larger clone. The chain has TRBV18 and TRBJ1-2; possible D gene TRBD1, 5 bases. The CDR3 extends over 11 amino acids. CDR1 is KGHSH and CDR2 is LQKENI in the germline V gene. The V and J ends lost 2 bases and 7 bases respectively, with 5 bases between them. CDR3: CASSPGGGYTF. The CDR3 bases are TGTGCCAGCTCACCAGGGGGTGGCTACACCTTC.

This clone was picked up a small number of times. This chain links TRBV6-5 with TRBJ2-7; 7 bases agree with TRBD1. Losses at the gene ends were 6 bases for V and 0 bases for J; bases not matched to a gene: 8. Germline CDR1 reads MNHEY; CDR2 reads SVGAGI. This CDR3 spans 15 amino acids. The CDR3 loop is CASSGTAHSSYEQYF. The CDR3 nucleotides read TGTGCCAGCAGCGGGACAGCACACAGCTCCTACGAGCAGTACTTC.

The rearrangement links TRBV28 to TRBJ1-1; D is undetermined. The CDR3 totals 15 residues. Trimming cost V 2 bases and J 1 base, with 11 bases left between them. The germline CDR1 and CDR2 sequences are MDHEN and SYDVKM. CDR3 sequence (DNA): TGTGCCAGCAGTTTAATTGTCAGGACGAACACTGAAGCTTTCTTT. It codes for CASSLIVRTNTEAFF. Looking up the rest from reference TRBV28 and TRBJ1-1 gives the full variable domain: DVKVTQSSRYLVKRTGEKVFLECVQDMDHENMFWYRQDPGLGLRLIYFSYDVKMKEKGDIPEGYSVSREKKERFSLILESASTNQTSMYLCASSLIVRTNTEAFFGQGTRLTVV.

The rearrangement uses TRBV4-1 and TRBJ1-2, with a possible D match to TRBD1 (5 bases). The CDR3 consists of 16 residues. Between the trimmed V and J ends, which lost 1 base and 6 bases, there was a span of 18 bases. CDR1 and CDR2 from the germline V gene are MGHRA and YSYEKL. CDR3 DNA: TGCGCCAGCAGCCAAGCTATGCAGGGCCTTGGGAATGGCTACACCTTC. Its translation: CASSQAMQGLGNGYTF.

This chain uses TRBV6-5 with TRBJ1-2; no firm D call. Per the germline V gene, CDR1 is MNHEY and CDR2 is SVGAGI. This CDR3 is built from 14 residues. Between the trimmed V and J ends, which lost 6 bases and 4 bases, there was a span of 15 bases. This CDR3 reads CASSLLGVGYGYTF. The CDR3 DNA reads as TGTGCCAGCAGCCTCCTCGGGGTCGGCTATGGCTACACCTTC.

This clone was counted between two and nine times. The chain recombines TRBV7-9 with TRBJ1-4; TRBD1 matches 8 bases. CDR1 SEHNR and CDR2 FQNEAQ come from the germline V gene (reference sequence). V was clipped by 0 bases and J by 8 bases; unmatched bases: 2. The CDR3 has 14 residues. CDR3 loop: CASSLATGGEKLFF. CDR3 sequence (DNA): TGTGCCAGCAGCTTAGCCACAGGGGGAGAAAAACTGTTTTTT.

The chain carries TRBV15 and TRBJ2-1; TRBD2 might be the D (6 bases). Germline-derived CDR1 and CDR2 are LNHNV and YYDKDF (reference sequence). The CDR3 is 15 amino acids. The V end lost 0 bases, the J end lost 8 bases, and 14 bases lay between the germline ends. CDR3 sequence reads: CATSREAGHSDEQFF. Written as DNA, the CDR3 is TGTGCCACCAGCAGAGAAGCGGGCCACTCCGATGAGCAGTTCTTC.

Only a few counts were recorded for this clone. The gene calls are TRBV7-2 and TRBJ1-6; D is undetermined. The germline gives CDR1 SGHTA, CDR2 FQGNSA. V was cut by 1 base and J by 0 bases, with 7 bases left in between. The CDR3 length is 16 residues. Here the CDR3 DNA reads TGTGCCAGCAGCTTAGTTGCGAGCTCCTATAATTCACCCCTCCACTTT. Amino acid sequence: CASSLVASSYNSPLHF.

The rearrangement uses TRBV18 and TRBJ2-6; TRBD1 matches 9 bases. The CDR3 runs 19 residues. The trim removed 3 bases at V and 1 base at J, leaving 10 bases unmatched. CDR1 KGHSH and CDR2 LQKENI come from the germline V gene. CDR3 sequence reads: CASSPLGTGIGSGANVLTF. The DNA of the CDR3 is TGTGCCAGCTCACCCTTAGGGACAGGGATTGGATCTGGGGCCAACGTCCTGACTTTC. The entire variable domain, with the rest obtained from reference TRBV18 and TRBJ2-6, is as follows: NAGVMQNPRHLVRRRGQEARLRCSPMKGHSHVYWYRQLPEEGLKFMVYLQKENIIDESGMPKERFSAEFPKEGPSILRIQQVVRGDSAAYFCASSPLGTGIGSGANVLTFGAGSRLTVL.

The rearrangement joins TRBV5-1 to TRBJ1-6; D is perhaps TRBD1 (6 bases). This CDR3 region has 15 residues. V was shortened by 0 bases and J by 7 bases, with 11 bases between the two germline ends. Germline V gene sequence: CDR1 SGHRS, CDR2 YFSETQ. CDR3 DNA sequence: TGCGCCAGCAGCTTGGAACAGGGTAGGAATTCACCCCTCCACTTT. Protein sequence: CASSLEQGRNSPLHF.

This clone was observed a few times. The rearrangement joins TRBV23-1 to TRBJ1-2; tentatively, D is TRBD1 (6 bases). TRBV23-1 is recorded as an ORF, its role being uncertain. The CDR3 runs 15 residues. V was shortened by 9 bases and J by 2 bases, with 19 bases between the two germline ends. CDR3 residues: CARPLAGGANYGYTF. CDR3 nucleotides: TGCGCCAGACCCCTGGCGGGGGGCGCCAACTATGGCTACACCTTC.

The rearrangement joins TRBV28 to TRBJ2-5; the D is unclear. CDR3 length: 14 amino acids. Germline V gene lookup returns CDR1 MDHEN and CDR2 SYDVKM. V lost 2 bases to trimming and J lost 1 base, with 8 bases between them. The DNA of the CDR3 is TGTGCCAGCAGTTTAACGGGCAGCCAAGAGACCCAGTACTTC. Protein: CASSLTGSQETQYF.